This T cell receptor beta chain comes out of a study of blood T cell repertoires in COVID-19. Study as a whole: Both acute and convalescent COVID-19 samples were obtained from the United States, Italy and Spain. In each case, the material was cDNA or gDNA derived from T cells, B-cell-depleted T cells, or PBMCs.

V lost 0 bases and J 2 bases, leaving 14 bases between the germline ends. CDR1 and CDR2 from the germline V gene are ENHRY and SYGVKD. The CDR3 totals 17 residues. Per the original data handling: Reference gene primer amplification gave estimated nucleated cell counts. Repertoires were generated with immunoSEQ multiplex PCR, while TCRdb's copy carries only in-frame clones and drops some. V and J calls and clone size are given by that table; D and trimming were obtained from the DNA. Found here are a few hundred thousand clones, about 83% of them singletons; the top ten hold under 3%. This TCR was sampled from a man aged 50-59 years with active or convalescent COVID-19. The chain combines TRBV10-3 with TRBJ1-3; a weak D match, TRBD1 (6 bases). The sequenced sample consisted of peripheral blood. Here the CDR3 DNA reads TGTGCCATCAGTGAGTCAGTAAAAGGGGGACCTGGAAACACCATATATTTT. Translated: CAISESVKGGPGNTIYF.